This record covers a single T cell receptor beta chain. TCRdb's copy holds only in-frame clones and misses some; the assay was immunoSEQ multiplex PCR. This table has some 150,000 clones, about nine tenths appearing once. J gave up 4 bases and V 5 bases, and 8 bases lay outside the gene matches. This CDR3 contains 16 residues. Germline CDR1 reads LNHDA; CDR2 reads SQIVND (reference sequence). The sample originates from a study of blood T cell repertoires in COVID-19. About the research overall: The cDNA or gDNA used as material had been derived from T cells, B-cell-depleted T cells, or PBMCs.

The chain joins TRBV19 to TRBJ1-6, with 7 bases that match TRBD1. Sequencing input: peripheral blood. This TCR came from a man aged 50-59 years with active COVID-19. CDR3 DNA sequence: TGTGCCAGTAGTTTCAGCAACAGGGGATATAATTCACCCCTCCACTTT. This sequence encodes CASSFSNRGYNSPLHF.